This T cell receptor (beta chain) was captured by sequencing in a study of blood T cell repertoires in COVID-19. Across roughly 25 US areas, participants ranged in age from 18 to 89 years. Study processing details: From reference gene primer amplification, estimates of nucleated cell counts were derived. The data were produced by immunoSEQ multiplex PCR, yet TCRdb's version contains in-frame clones alone and is incomplete. V, J and clone size reflect that table, while D and trimming were determined from the DNA. The data hold a few hundred thousand clones, with 80% to 90% observed a single time. V gave up 6 bases and J gave up 1 base; unmatched junction bases: 8. The germline CDR1 and CDR2 sequences are SNHLY and FYNNEI. The CDR3 is 16 residues long.

This sequence joins TRBV2 and TRBJ1-1, with 10 bases identical to TRBD1. The TCR sequence derives from a woman aged 40 to 49 with acute COVID-19. The material sequenced was PBMCs or T cells enriched from blood (not recorded which). CDR3 sequence: CASRTGQGFGNTEAFF. CDR3 nucleotide sequence: TGTGCCAGCAGAACGGGACAGGGGTTCGGGAACACTGAAGCTTTCTTT.